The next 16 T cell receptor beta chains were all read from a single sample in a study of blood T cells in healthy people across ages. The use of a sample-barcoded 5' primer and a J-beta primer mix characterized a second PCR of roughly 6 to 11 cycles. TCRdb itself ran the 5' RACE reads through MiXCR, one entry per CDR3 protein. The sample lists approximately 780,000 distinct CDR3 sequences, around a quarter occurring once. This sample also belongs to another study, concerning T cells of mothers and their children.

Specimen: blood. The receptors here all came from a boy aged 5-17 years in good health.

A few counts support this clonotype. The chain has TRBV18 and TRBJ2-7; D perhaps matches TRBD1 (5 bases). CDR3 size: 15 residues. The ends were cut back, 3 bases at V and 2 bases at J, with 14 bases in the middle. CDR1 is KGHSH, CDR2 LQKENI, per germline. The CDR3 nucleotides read TGTGCCAGCTCACCGACCCACAGGCCAGCCTACGAGCAGTACTTC. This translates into CASSPTHRPAYEQYF. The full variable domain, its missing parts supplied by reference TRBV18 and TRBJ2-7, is NAGVMQNPRHLVRRRGQEARLRCSPMKGHSHVYWYRQLPEEGLKFMVYLQKENIIDESGMPKERFSAEFPKEGPSILRIQQVVRGDSAAYFCASSPTHRPAYEQYFGPGTRLTVT.

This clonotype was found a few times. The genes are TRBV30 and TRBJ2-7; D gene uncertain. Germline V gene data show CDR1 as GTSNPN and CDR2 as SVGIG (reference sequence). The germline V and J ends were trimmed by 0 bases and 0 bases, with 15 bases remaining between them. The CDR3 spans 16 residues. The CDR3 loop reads CAWSVLGRPSSYEQYF. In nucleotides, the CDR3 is TGTGCCTGGAGTGTACTCGGCAGGCCTTCCTCCTACGAGCAGTACTTC.

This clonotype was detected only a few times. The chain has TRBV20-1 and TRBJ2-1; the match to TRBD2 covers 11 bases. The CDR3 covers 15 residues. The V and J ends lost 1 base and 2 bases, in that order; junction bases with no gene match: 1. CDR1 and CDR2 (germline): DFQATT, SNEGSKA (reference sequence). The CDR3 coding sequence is TGCAGTGCTAGAGCACTAGCGGGGGCCTACAATGAGCAGTTCTTC. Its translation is CSARALAGAYNEQFF.

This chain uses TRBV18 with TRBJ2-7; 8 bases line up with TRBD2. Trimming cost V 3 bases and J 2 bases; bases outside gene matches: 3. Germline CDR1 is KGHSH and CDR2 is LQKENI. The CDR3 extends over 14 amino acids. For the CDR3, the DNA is TGTGCCAGCTCACCTAGCGGGGAGGCCTACGAGCAGTACTTC. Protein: CASSPSGEAYEQYF.

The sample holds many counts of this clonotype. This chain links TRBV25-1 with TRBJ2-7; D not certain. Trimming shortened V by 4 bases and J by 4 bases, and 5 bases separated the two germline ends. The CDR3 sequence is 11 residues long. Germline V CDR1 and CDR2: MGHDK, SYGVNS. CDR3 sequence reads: CASSAYYEQYF. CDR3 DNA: TGTGCCAGCAGTGCTTATTACGAGCAGTACTTC.

CDR3 loop: CSARIGPTTVYSYEQYF. In DNA form, the CDR3 reads TGCAGTGCTAGAATAGGCCCTACCACCGTTTATTCCTACGAGCAGTACTTC. The gene calls are TRBV20-1 and TRBJ2-7, with no clear D. There are 17 residues in the CDR3. Trimming removed 2 bases at V and 1 base at J, with 21 bases between. CDR1 is DFQATT and CDR2 is SNEGSKA in the germline V gene (reference sequence).

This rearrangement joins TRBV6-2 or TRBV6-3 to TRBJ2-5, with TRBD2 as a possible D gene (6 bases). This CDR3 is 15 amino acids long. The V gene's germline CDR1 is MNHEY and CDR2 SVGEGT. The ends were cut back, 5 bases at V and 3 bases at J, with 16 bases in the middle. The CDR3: CASSRPGTSEETQYF. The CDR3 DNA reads TGTGCCAGCAGTAGGCCGGGGACTTCAGAAGAGACCCAGTACTTC.

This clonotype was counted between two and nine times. For the CDR3, the DNA is TGCGCCAGCAGCCAAGGGGACAGGGACGCCTACGAGCAGTACTTC. It encodes CASSQGDRDAYEQYF. V is TRBV4-1 and J is TRBJ2-7; 9 bases agree with TRBD1. The germline CDR1 and CDR2 sequences are MGHRA and YSYEKL. The CDR3 runs to 15 residues. Losses at the gene ends were 1 base for V and 2 bases for J; bases not matched to a gene: 3.

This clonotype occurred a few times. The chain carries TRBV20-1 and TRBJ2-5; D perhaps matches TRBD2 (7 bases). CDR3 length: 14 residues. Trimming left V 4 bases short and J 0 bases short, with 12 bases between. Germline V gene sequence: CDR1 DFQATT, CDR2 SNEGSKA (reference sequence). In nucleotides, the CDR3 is TGCAGTGCTAAAGGGGGGGCGAACCAAGAGACCCAGTACTTC. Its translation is CSAKGGANQETQYF.

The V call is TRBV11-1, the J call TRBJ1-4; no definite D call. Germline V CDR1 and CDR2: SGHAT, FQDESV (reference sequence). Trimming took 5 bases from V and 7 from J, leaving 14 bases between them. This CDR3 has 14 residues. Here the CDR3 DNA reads TGTGCCAGCAGCCCGGAAATGGGGAGTGAAAAACTGTTTTTT. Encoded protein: CASSPEMGSEKLFF.

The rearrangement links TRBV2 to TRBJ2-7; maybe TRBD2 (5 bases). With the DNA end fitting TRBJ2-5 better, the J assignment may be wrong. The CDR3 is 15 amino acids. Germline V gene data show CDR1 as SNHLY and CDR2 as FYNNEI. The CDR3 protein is CASRARSAVQETQYF. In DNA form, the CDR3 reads TGTGCCAGCAGAGCGAGGTCAGCGGTCCAAGAGACCCAGTACTTC.

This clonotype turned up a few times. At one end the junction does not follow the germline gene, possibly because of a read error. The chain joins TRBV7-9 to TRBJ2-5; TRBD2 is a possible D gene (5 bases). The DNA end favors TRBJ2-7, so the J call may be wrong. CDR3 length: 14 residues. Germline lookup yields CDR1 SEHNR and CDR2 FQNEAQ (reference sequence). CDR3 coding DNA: TGTGCCAACAGCCCGGGGAGAGATCCTACCGAGCAGTACTTC. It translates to CANSPGRDPTEQYF.

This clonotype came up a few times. The CDR3 nucleotides read TGTGCCAGCGCCGCGCAGGAAAGGGTCATGAACACTGAAGCTTTCTTT. Its protein is CASAAQERVMNTEAFF. This chain connects TRBV18 to TRBJ1-1, with D uncertain. V dropped 8 bases and J dropped 0 bases, with 19 bases sitting between them. The CDR3 totals 16 residues. From germline, CDR1 is KGHSH and CDR2 LQKENI.

This CDR3 reads CASSYGSGSYEQYF. CDR3 bases: TGTGCCAGCAGTTACGGGTCTGGTAGCTACGAGCAGTACTTC. The genes are TRBV6-6 and TRBJ2-5; no definite D call. The J call may be mistaken, given a closer DNA end match to TRBJ2-7. The CDR3 runs 14 residues. Germline-derived CDR1 and CDR2 are MNHNY and SVGAGI (reference sequence).

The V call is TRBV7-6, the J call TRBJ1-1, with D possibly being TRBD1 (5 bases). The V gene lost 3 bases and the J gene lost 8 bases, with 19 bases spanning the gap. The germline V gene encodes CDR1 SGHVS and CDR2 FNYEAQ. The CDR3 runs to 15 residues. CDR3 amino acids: CASSLLTDPTAEAFF. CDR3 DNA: TGTGCCAGCAGCTTGCTGACAGACCCGACGGCCGAAGCTTTCTTT.

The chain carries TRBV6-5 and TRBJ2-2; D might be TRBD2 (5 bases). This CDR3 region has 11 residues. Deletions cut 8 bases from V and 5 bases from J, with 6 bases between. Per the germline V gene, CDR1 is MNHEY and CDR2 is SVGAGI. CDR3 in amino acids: CASRRTGELFF. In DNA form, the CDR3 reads TGTGCCAGCCGGAGGACCGGGGAGCTGTTTTTT.